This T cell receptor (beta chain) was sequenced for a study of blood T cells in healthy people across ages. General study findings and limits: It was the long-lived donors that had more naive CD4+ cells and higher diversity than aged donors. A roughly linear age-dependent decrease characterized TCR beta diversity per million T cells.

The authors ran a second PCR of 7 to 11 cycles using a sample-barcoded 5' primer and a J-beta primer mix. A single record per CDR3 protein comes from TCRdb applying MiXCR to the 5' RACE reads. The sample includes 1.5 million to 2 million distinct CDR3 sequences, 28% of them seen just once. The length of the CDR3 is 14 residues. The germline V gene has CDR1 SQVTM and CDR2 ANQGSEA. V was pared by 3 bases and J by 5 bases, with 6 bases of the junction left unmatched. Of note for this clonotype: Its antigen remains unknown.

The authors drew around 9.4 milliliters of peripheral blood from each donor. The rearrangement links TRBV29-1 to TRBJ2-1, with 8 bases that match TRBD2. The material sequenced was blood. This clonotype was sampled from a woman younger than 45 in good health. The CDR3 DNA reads TGCAGCGTTGACGTCGGACTAGCCCACAATGAGCAGTTCTTC. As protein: CSVDVGLAHNEQFF.